This TCR beta chain is drawn from a study of identical twins. V lost 1 base and J lost 0, with 6 bases in between. CDR3 length: 14 residues. CDR1 and CDR2 from the germline V gene are SSHAT and FNYEAQ (reference sequence). In TCRdb, the 5' RACE reads were re-called with MiXCR into one record per CDR3 protein. The repertoire holds 540,000 or so distinct CDR3 sequences, around 22% seen once, with approximately 0.52% in the top ten. In its sample, this clonotype was seen a few times. In addition, the sample was reused for a study of yellow fever vaccine responses in identical twins.

The sequencing input was CD4+ T cells sorted from blood. V and J are TRBV7-7 and TRBJ2-5, with D unresolved. The receptor was isolated from a woman younger than 35 in good health. CDR3 coding DNA: TGTGCCAGCAGCTTAGGATTGAACCAAGAGACCCAGTACTTC. Translated: CASSLGLNQETQYF.